The clone carrying this T cell receptor beta chain was observed a single time. The PCR ran on 60 Vbeta and 13 Jbeta primers. Sequencing was performed with immunoSEQ multiplex PCR; in TCRdb, only in-frame clones are kept and a portion is missing. This sample has 99,000 or so clones; around 80% occur once, and the top ten carry approximately 1.9%. The data were obtained in a study of cytomegalovirus exposure and HLA in healthy donors. The CDR3 has 14 amino acids. Germline CDR1 is SGHVS and CDR2 is FQNEAQ. The V and J ends lost 5 bases and 5 bases, in that order; junction bases with no gene match: 6. The chain combines TRBV7-8 with TRBJ1-5, with TRBD1 identical over 7 bases. This TCR derives from a woman aged 40-49 years in good health and CMV-seronegative. Source material: PBMCs. The CDR3 protein is CASSTRDSYQPQHF. Written as DNA, the CDR3 is TGTGCCAGCAGCACTCGGGACAGTTATCAGCCCCAGCATTTT.